Reported below is one T cell receptor (beta chain). Germline CDR1 is DFQATT and CDR2 is SNEGSKA (reference sequence). V was pared by 0 bases and J by 1 base, with 9 bases of the junction left unmatched. The CDR3 runs to 17 residues. This specimen belongs to a study of blood T cells in healthy people across ages. A J-beta primer mix and a sample-barcoded 5' primer were used in a second PCR of roughly 6 to 11 cycles. MiXCR, run by TCRdb on the 5' RACE reads, gives a single entry per CDR3 protein. The table lists about a million distinct CDR3 sequences, 45% to 50% of them singletons. The receptor was isolated from a man aged 25-40 years in good health. Input material: blood. J is TRBJ2-7 and V is TRBV20-1; 10 nucleotides match TRBD2. As DNA, the CDR3 is TGCAGTGCTAGAGATGGTAGCGGGGGGACAGCATCCTACGAGCAGTACTTC. It is translated as CSARDGSGGTASYEQYF.